Reported below is one T cell receptor beta chain. Its antigen is not known. The data originate from a study of regulatory T cells in long-lasting Graves disease. Notes on the study in general: Persistent patients had a count of shared public clonotypes (more than 2,500) that exceeded that of new patients (about 970). Newly diagnosed disease favored TRBV20-1 and TRBJ2-1 over persistent disease.

This CDR3 region has 17 residues. The germline V gene has CDR1 MNHEY and CDR2 SMNVEV (reference sequence). As for time point: persistent/refractory GD, antithyroid drugs over 5 years with positive TRAb. From PBMCs, RNA was extracted and then used to make the TCR library. Patient provenance is recorded as an endocrinology department in Xi'an, China. The TCR beta library used iRepertoire HTBI primers with Arm-PCR amplification of CDR3. TCRdb itself ran the multiplex PCR reads through MiXCR, one entry per CDR3 protein. The table includes about 470,000 distinct CDR3 sequences, roughly 20% detected once. The sequencing here drew on peripheral blood mononuclear cells (PBMCs), taken when the disease was refractory, from a patient treated with antithyroid drugs. The V and J genes are TRBV27 and TRBJ2-7, with D perhaps TRBD1 or TRBD2 (5 bases each). The J call may be incorrect, as the DNA end agrees better with TRBJ2-1. The sequence came from a female donor with Graves disease. CDR3 DNA sequence: TGTGCCAGCAGTTTAGGGACCTTTGTTGGGTACTCCTACGAGCAGTTCTTC. Encoded protein: CASSLGTFVGYSYEQFF.